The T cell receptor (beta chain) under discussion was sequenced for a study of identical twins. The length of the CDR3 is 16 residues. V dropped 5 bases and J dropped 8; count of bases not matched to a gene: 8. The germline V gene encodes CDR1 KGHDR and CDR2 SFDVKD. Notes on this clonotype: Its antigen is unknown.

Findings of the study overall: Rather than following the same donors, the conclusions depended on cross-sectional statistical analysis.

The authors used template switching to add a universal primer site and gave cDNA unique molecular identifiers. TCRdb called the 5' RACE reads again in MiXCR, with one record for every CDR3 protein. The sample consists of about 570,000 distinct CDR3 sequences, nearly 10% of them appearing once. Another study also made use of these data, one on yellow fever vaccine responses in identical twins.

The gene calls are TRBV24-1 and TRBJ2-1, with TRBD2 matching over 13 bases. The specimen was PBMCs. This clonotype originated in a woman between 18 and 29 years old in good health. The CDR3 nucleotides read TGTGCCACCAGTGGACCAAATACTAGCGGGAGGGATGAGCAGTTCTTC. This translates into CATSGPNTSGRDEQFF.